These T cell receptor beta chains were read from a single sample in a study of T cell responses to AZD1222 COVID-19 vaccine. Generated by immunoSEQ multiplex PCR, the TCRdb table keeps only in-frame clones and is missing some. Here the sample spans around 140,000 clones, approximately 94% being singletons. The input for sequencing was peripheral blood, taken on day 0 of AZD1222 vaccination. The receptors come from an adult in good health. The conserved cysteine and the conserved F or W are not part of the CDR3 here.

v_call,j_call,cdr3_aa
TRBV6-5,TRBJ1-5,ASSYSRGLSNQPQH
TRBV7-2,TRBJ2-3,ASSQQTSGGPQY
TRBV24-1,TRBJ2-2,ATSALGGELF
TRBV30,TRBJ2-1,AWSVTGANYNEQF
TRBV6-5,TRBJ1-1,ASRDRQGTTTEAF
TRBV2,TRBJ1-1,ASRLMGLNTEAF
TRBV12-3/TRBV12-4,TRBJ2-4,ASGQRAKNIQY
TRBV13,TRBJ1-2,ASSTRTGGRMSYGYT
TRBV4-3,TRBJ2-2,ASSQEAAGIGYPGELF
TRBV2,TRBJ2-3,ASSPDRGDTQY
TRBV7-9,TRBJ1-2,ASSSHADRSRGYT
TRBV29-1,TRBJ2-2,SARYRGSNTGELF
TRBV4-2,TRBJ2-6,ASSQEGTGANVLT
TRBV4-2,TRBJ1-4,ASGQGASTNEKLF
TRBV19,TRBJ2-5,ASSNTGTGETQY
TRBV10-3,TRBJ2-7,ATGTGGPYEQY
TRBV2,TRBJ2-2,ASNIQPTGELF
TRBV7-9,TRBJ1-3,ASSSQGAGNTIY
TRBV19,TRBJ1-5,ASSITNREQPQH
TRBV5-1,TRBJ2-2,ASSLGGYDTGELF
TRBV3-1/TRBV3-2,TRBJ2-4,ASSQEGLGVKNIQY
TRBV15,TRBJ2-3,ATSRRSLPDTQY
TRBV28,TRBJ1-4,ASSPGTGLEKLF
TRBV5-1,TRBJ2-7,ASSPGGLDEQY
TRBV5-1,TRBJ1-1,ASSLGQDFTEAF
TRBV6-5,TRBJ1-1,ASSRGTGGNTEAF
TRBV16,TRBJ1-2,ASSQWDSYGYT
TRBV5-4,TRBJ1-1,ASSLGGLRGTEAF
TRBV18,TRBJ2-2,ASSGQRETTGELF
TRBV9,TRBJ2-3,ASSVAGGPGDTQY
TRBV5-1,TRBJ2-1,ASSWDPSYEQF
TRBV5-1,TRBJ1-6,ASSSGTDYYNSPLH
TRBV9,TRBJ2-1,ASSVSKEQF
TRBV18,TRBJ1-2,ASSPPGQNYGYT
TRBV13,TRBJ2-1,ASSRATGVNEQF
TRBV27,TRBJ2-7,ASSPNEGYEQY
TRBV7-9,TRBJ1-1,ASSFLQGLTEAF
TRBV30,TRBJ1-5,AWSRRHGPSNQPQH
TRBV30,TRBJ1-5,AWSPSGHPKNQPQH